This TCR beta chain was profiled in a study of shared clonotypes between healthy human individuals (dated by TCRdb to the early 2020s). Notes on the research overall: The cohort included three men and a couple of women between 18 and 49 years of age. For each donor, three plates each were used for CD4 naive and CD4 memory, two plates were used for CD8 naive, and one plate was used for CD8 memory. To estimate repertoire size and how much clonotypes are shared between individuals, the study performed deep sequencing of blood TCR repertoires from about five healthy adults. To increase sequencing depth and limit assay-specific biases, different laboratories used diverse techniques to prepare libraries and sequence TCR repertoires. Leukapheresis yielded between about 0.85 and 9.5 billion PBMCs per donor.

For the CD8 naive samples, CD45RO-negative cells were positively selected for CCR7, yielding a CD45RA+CCR7+ population from which TemRA cells were excluded. The donors were healthy, HIV-negative adults who had no recently reported acute infections or vaccinations. All donors were Caucasian adults living in Nashville, Tennessee, USA. Blood was collected by leukapheresis, and PBMCs were isolated by Ficoll-Histopaque density gradient centrifugation and then cryopreserved in liquid nitrogen vapor phase. Purity and quantity of every magnetically sorted T cell population were checked by analytical flow cytometry. Genomic DNA was isolated from every sorted fraction and measured by UV absorbance on a Nanodrop 2000c. On this clone: The clone's antigen remains unknown. Base-call qualities are not available, and no considerably larger clone is one nucleotide away.

TCR CDR3 regions were amplified from genomic DNA by multiplex PCR using the deep immunoSEQ assay. Extracted genomic DNA from each cell subset was spread evenly across all wells of several immunoSEQ 96-well plates, with each plate serving as a replicate. For sorted subsets, around 200 ng genomic DNA, equal to 25,000 to 35,000 T cell genomes, was loaded into each replicate PCR. Purified libraries were quantified with a Qubit 3.0 fluorometer, sized on a Bioanalyzer 2100, and re-quantified with the KAPA Library Quantification kit. A separate single-read 150-cycle Illumina NextSeq 550 flow cell was used to sequence each immunoSEQ 96-well plate. Processing in the source paper ran as follows. Because only junctional sequences without quality scores were contained in the immunoSEQ output, filtering matching that applied to full-length reads could not be performed. To assign V/J genes and CDR3, sequences were annotated using PyIR, a Python wrapper for IgBLAST v1.9, with IMGT germline references. Reads with weak V/J assignments (E-value above 1e-6), missing CDR3, stop codons, out-of-frame junctions, or ambiguous translated residues were removed. V3J clonotypes were defined as sequences sharing an identical inferred V gene, J gene, and CDR3 amino acid sequence. Percentage overlap between repertoires was calculated by dividing the number of shared unique clonotypes by the size of the smaller repertoire. Richness of each repertoire was evaluated using RTK rarefaction, the Chao1 estimator, and Recon v2.1 estimates of unobserved clonotypes. Generation probabilities were computed with OLGA for all TCRbeta clonotypes obtained by the gDNA method from several donors. This immuneACCESS table, as held by TCRdb, lists in-frame sequences with V and J called but not all clones. Of the missing ones, under half trace to an unresolved V gene in checked studies; the others have no known cause. V and J calls and clone size are given by that table; D and trimming were obtained from the DNA. The sample profile shows some 2 million clones; approximately 94% of them were found once. 1% to 1.3% of the sample is in the top ten clones.

CDR1 SGHNT and CDR2 YYREEE were looked up in the germline V gene (reference sequence). For this chain, trimming is 3 bases at the V end and 4 bases at the J end, and the number of junction bases without a gene match is 20. Reading from cysteine to phenylalanine, the CDR3 counts 19 amino acids. Only the CDR3 portion is preserved as DNA: 57 bases, with reading frame beginning at the first base. The investigation overall reported the following: Naive subsets generally had larger estimated clonotype richness than memory subsets. Sampling was restricted to blood, and TCR repertoires in tissue are likely to differ from TCR repertoires in blood. Clonotypes shared by all four sorted-subset donors showed higher generation probabilities than non-shared clonotypes. Incomplete sequencing was indicated by rarefaction of sorted-subset datasets, despite the large sequencing depth. Because the study included only a small number of donors, the genetic and exposure-history diversity represented was limited. Pairwise subsampling led to the expectation that sequencing depth would affect the degree of clonotype sharing among donors. Sharing across several donors was observed for around 5% of naive CD4, 3% to 3.5% of naive CD8, about 2.3% of memory CD4, and roughly 0.4% of memory CD8 clonotypes.

The chain is made from TRBV5-4 and TRBJ2-7; 9 central bases correspond to TRBD2. The receptor was isolated from a man younger than 30 in good health. Sequences were obtained from naive CD8+ T cells sorted from blood. The sample's cell subset or site, from its label and the paper: CD45RA+CCR7+. At the DNA level, the sequence is TGTGCCAGCAGCTCTCCGACTAGCGGCCCCGAAACTCCCACTTACGAGCAGTACTTC. Its amino acids are CASSSPTSGPETPTYEQYF.